This TCR beta chain came from a study of T cell responses to AZD1222 COVID-19 vaccine. General study points: With two AZD1222 doses given, Spike-specific TCR breadth and depth both rose. Without day 14 samples, only post-peak T cell repertoires were studied.

Details on this clone: Its antigen is not identified.

This CDR3 comprises 15 residues. Trimming removed 0 bases from V and 0 bases from J, with 8 bases in between. The germline V gene has CDR1 SGHRS and CDR2 YFSETQ. Using immunoSEQ multiplex PCR, the repertoire was profiled, and TCRdb retains in-frame clones only, with some absent. The sample holds 150,000 to 200,000 clones, 88% seen once. Sequencing was performed on peripheral blood, taken 28 days after the second AZD1222 dose. The rearrangement joins TRBV5-1 to TRBJ2-3; D not certain. This sequence originates from an adult who received the AZD1222 COVID-19 vaccine. The CDR3 protein is CASSLGSDSTDTQYF. In DNA form, the CDR3 reads TGCGCCAGCAGCTTGGGGTCCGATAGCACAGATACGCAGTATTTT.